Listed below are T cell receptor beta chains from one sample, sequenced in a study of blood T cell repertoires in COVID-19. The data were produced by immunoSEQ multiplex PCR, yet TCRdb's version contains in-frame clones alone and is incomplete. The repertoire holds under 300,000 clones, with approximately 90% as singletons. Sequenced input: peripheral blood. The receptors shown here come from a woman aged 25 to 45 with active or convalescent COVID-19. Each CDR3 is given with its conserved first and last residue. Expanded clones are given a class, and other clones once, few, many or no size at all.

v_gene | abundance | CDR3aa
TRBV4-1 | . | CASSQDRQGAYEQYF
TRBV7-2 | . | CASTLLRGGNEQFF
TRBV11-3 | . | CASSRRTGWGVNTEAFF
TRBV19 | . | CASSILRADTYEQYF
TRBV6-4 | once | CASSVSSGPNNEQFF
TRBV18 | . | CASSPLGQGGGYTF
TRBV7-3 | . | CASSVRQRGTQYF
TRBV12-3/TRBV12-4 | . | CASSLERGTEAFF
TRBV5-6 | . | CASSSLQGARANTEAFF
TRBV7-2 | . | CASSYGQHPNQPQHF
TRBV10-3 | few | CAISDMGQGASPLHF
TRBV29-1 | once | CSVGSGGANYNEQFF
TRBV24-1 | few | CATSDIQTEKLAKNIQYF
TRBV4-1 | . | CASSQGDRENTEAFF
TRBV19 | . | CASSIGSRVNTEAFF
TRBV9 | . | CASSVSQGAPNEKLFF
TRBV27 | . | CASSLGGWEGNSPLHF